The 32 T cell receptor beta chains below come from one sample, sequenced in a study of beta chain features in type 1 diabetes. Expressed TCRB transcripts were sequenced, since all the RNA that had been isolated was reverse transcribed. Sequencing was performed with immunoSEQ multiplex PCR; in TCRdb, only in-frame clones are kept and a portion is missing. The table has 600,000 or so clones, roughly 12% seen once; the top ten hold around 0.12%. These receptors have no identified antigens. Whole-study results and caveats: TCRB CDR3s from Type 1 diabetes patients were moderately but significantly shorter in all four CD4+ subsets.

Sequences were obtained from naive CD4+ T cells from blood. The source of these receptors is a man aged 25 to 45 with type 1 diabetes.

This chain uses TRBV4-3 with TRBJ1-6, with D perhaps TRBD1 (5 bases). The germline gives CDR1 LGHNA, CDR2 YSLEER. V lost 2 bases and J lost 2, with 28 bases in between. CDR3 length: 22 residues. This chain's CDR3 is CASSQLRQSGGRRFAYNSPLHF. The CDR3 coding sequence is TGCGCCAGCAGCCAATTGCGACAGAGCGGGGGGAGAAGGTTCGCCTATAATTCACCCCTCCACTTT.

This clone was picked up a small number of times. The genes are TRBV9 and TRBJ1-5; D unresolved. This CDR3 spans 14 amino acids. With 3 bases removed from V and 5 bases from J, the gap between germline ends came to 12 bases. Germline CDR1 is SGDLS and CDR2 is YYNGEE. CDR3 in amino acids: CASSGDNGYQPQHF. CDR3 coding DNA: TGTGCCAGCAGCGGGGATAATGGGTATCAGCCCCAGCATTTT.

The V gene is TRBV12-5, the J gene TRBJ2-3; D is undetermined. Germline-derived CDR1 and CDR2 are LGHNT and FRNRAP. With 0 bases removed from V and 2 bases from J, the gap between germline ends came to 6 bases. The CDR3 length is 14 residues. The CDR3 loop is CASGLVPNTDTQYF. As DNA, the CDR3 is TGTGCTAGTGGTTTGGTACCCAACACAGATACGCAGTATTTT. The full variable domain, its missing parts supplied by reference TRBV12-5 and TRBJ2-3, is DARVTQTPRHKVTEMGQEVTMRCQPILGHNTVFWYRQTMMQGLELLAYFRNRAPLDDSGMPKDRFSAEMPDATLATLKIQPSEPRDSAVYFCASGLVPNTDTQYFGPGTRLTVL.

This chain connects TRBV5-1 to TRBJ2-3; D unclear. The germline V and J ends were trimmed by 4 bases and 2 bases, with 11 bases remaining between them. This CDR3 has 14 residues. The germline gives CDR1 SGHRS, CDR2 YFSETQ. The CDR3 region is CASSPPGPTDTQYF. CDR3 DNA sequence: TGCGCCAGCAGCCCCCCGGGCCCCACAGATACGCAGTATTTT.

This clone turned up a few times. The chain carries TRBV4-3 and TRBJ2-3, with 9 nucleotides matching TRBD1. The ends lost 2 bases at V and 2 bases at J; junction bases unmatched: 5. The CDR3 consists of 16 residues. Germline V gene sequence: CDR1 LGHNA, CDR2 YSLEER. DNA for the CDR3: TGCGCCAGCAGCCAATGGGGACAGGGCGACACAGATACGCAGTATTTT. It encodes CASSQWGQGDTDTQYF.

In its sample, this clone was seen a few times. The junction does not match germline at one end; this may be a read error. This chain connects TRBV19 to TRBJ1-2; 8 nucleotides agree with TRBD1. The CDR3 runs to 13 residues. CDR1 and CDR2 (germline): LNHDA, SQIVND (reference sequence). The CDR3 protein is CASSIQGASGYTF. The CDR3 DNA reads TGCGCCAGTAGTATCCAGGGGGCCTCTGGCTACACCTTC. Full variable domain (remainder filled in from reference TRBV19 and TRBJ1-2): DGGITQSPKYLFRKEGQNVTLSCEQNLNHDAMYWYRQDPGQGLRLIYYSQIVNDFQKGDIAEGYSVSREKKESFPLTVTSAQKNPTAFYLCASSIQGASGYTFGSGTRLTVV.

This chain connects TRBV7-2 to TRBJ2-3, with 8 nucleotides matching TRBD1. The germline CDR1 and CDR2 sequences are SGHTA and FQGNSA. The junction had 9 bases not matched to a gene; V was cut back by 6 bases and J by 1 base. The CDR3 spans 16 residues. CDR3 residues: CASRYPKTGGTDTQYF. The CDR3 region has the DNA TGTGCCAGCAGATACCCTAAGACAGGGGGCACAGATACGCAGTATTTT.

The V gene is TRBV11-2, the J gene TRBJ1-4, with TRBD1 identical over 8 bases. CDR3 length: 14 residues. V shed 4 bases, J shed 8 bases, and the junction held 6 bases outside the gene matches. Germline V gene lookup returns CDR1 SGHAT and CDR2 FQNNGV. DNA for the CDR3: TGTGCCAGCAGCTCGGGACAGGCGGGAGAAAAACTGTTTTTT. This translates into CASSSGQAGEKLFF.

This chain links TRBV7-2 with TRBJ1-2; a possible D gene is TRBD1 (6 bases). Germline assignment: CDR1 SGHTA and CDR2 FQGNSA. The germline V and J ends were trimmed by 5 bases and 0 bases, with 16 bases remaining between them. The CDR3 contains 16 residues. The CDR3 region has the DNA TGTGCCAGCAGCCCGGCAGGGGACCGAGCTAACTATGGCTACACCTTC. Protein product: CASSPAGDRANYGYTF. The variable domain in full, completed from reference TRBV7-2 and TRBJ1-2, reads GAGVSQSPSNKVTEKGKDVELRCDPISGHTALYWYRQSLGQGLEFLIYFQGNSAPDKSGLPSDRFSAERTGGSVSTLTIQRTQQEDSAVYLCASSPAGDRANYGYTFGSGTRLTVV.

This clone was seen only a few times. The chain employs TRBV2 and TRBJ2-5; D is uncertain. Trimming took off 0 bases at V and 7 bases at J, with 12 bases between the two ends. Germline V lookup: CDR1 SNHLY, CDR2 FYNNEI. CDR3 size: 14 residues. In nucleotides, the CDR3 is TGTGCCAGCAGTGAAGCGCCAGGAGATTGGACCCAGTACTTC. Amino acid sequence: CASSEAPGDWTQYF. Complete variable domain (other parts from reference TRBV2 and TRBJ2-5): EPEVTQTPSHQVTQMGQEVILRCVPISNHLYFYWYRQILGQKVEFLVSFYNNEISEKSEIFDDQFSVERPDGSNFTLKIRSTKLEDSAMYFCASSEAPGDWTQYFGPGTRLLVL.

In this sample, this clone turned up a few times. This chain uses TRBV11-2 with TRBJ2-7, with TRBD1 matching over 8 bases. The CDR3 spans 16 residues. CDR1 and CDR2 from the germline V gene are SGHAT and FQNNGV. The V segment lost 3 bases and the J segment 6 bases; nucleotides outside the gene matches: 13. The CDR3 sequence is CASSLEPGGLRFEQYF. CDR3 coding DNA: TGTGCCAGCAGCTTGGAACCAGGGGGCTTGCGTTTCGAGCAGTACTTC.

The chain employs TRBV18 and TRBJ1-4, with a weak D call TRBD1 (5 bases). This CDR3 contains 15 residues. Trimming shortened V by 3 bases and J by 3 bases, and 11 bases separated the two germline ends. The germline gives CDR1 KGHSH, CDR2 LQKENI. CDR3: CASSPEGSPNEKLFF. In DNA, the CDR3 is TGTGCCAGCTCACCGGAGGGGTCACCTAATGAAAAACTGTTTTTT.

The V call is TRBV4-3, the J call TRBJ2-3; tentatively, D is TRBD1 or TRBD2 (5 bases each). The germline V gene encodes CDR1 LGHNA and CDR2 YSLEER. The CDR3 consists of 16 residues. Trimming stripped 0 bases from V and 5 bases from J, with 15 bases between. The CDR3 here is CASSQDKGEQGDTQYF. CDR3 nucleotide sequence: TGCGCCAGCAGCCAAGATAAAGGGGAGCAAGGAGATACGCAGTATTTT.

As concerns this clone: Additional DNA sequences in this sample encode the identical CDR3. This chain connects TRBV18 to TRBJ2-2; 7 nucleotides align to TRBD1. J lost 1 base, V lost 3 bases, and 5 bases had no gene match. The CDR3 extends over 16 amino acids. The germline CDR1 and CDR2 sequences are KGHSH and LQKENI. CDR3 coding DNA: TGTGCCAGCTCACCTCGGACAGGAGTGAACACCGGGGAGCTGTTTTTT. Amino acid sequence: CASSPRTGVNTGELFF.

This clone occurred a few times. The chain recombines TRBV2 with TRBJ1-5; unclear D gene. From germline, CDR1 is SNHLY and CDR2 FYNNEI. The CDR3 length is 15 residues. V dropped 4 bases and J dropped 8 bases, with 18 bases sitting between them. In DNA form, the CDR3 reads TGTGCCAGCAGTGTCGAGGATGGGGAGGGAAAGCCCCAGCATTTT. Translated, it gives CASSVEDGEGKPQHF.

This clone was seen more than once but under ten times. The chain has TRBV7-2 and TRBJ2-7, with D perhaps matching TRBD1 or TRBD2 (5 bases each). Germline values: CDR1 SGHTA, CDR2 FQGNSA. V lost 4 bases to trimming and J lost 4 bases, with 17 bases between them. This CDR3 is built from 15 residues. The CDR3: CASSSGTGFHYEQYF. The CDR3 DNA reads TGTGCCAGCAGCTCGGGGACCGGTTTTCATTACGAGCAGTACTTC.

This clone occurred a few times. The chain is built from TRBV2 and TRBJ2-7; D unresolved. Germline V CDR1 and CDR2: SNHLY, FYNNEI. The CDR3 loop spans 13 amino acids. V was shortened by 10 bases and J by 0 bases, with 13 bases between the two germline ends. CDR3 nucleotides: TGTGCCACCTCTTCGGCAGTCTCCTACGAGCAGTACTTC. Its translation is CATSSAVSYEQYF.

The chain carries TRBV4-3 and TRBJ1-2; 7 bases line up with TRBD1. V was clipped by 0 bases and J by 10 bases; unmatched bases: 17. Germline V gene lookup returns CDR1 LGHNA and CDR2 YSLEER. The CDR3 is 17 residues long. The CDR3 coding sequence is TGCGCCAGCAGCCAAGACACCGGGACAGCGATGGACCTCTCCTACACCTTC. It encodes CASSQDTGTAMDLSYTF.

The rearrangement joins TRBV6-5 to TRBJ2-1, with 9 nucleotides matching TRBD1. The CDR3 length is 15 residues. Germline loops: CDR1 MNHEY, CDR2 SVGAGI. V dropped 7 bases and J dropped 10; count of bases not matched to a gene: 14. The CDR3 nucleotides read TGTGCCAGCACACCGGGACAGGGTAGGCGGTGGGAGCAGTTCTTC. Its translation is CASTPGQGRRWEQFF.

This sequence joins TRBV4-3 and TRBJ2-7; D remains unclear. The CDR3 is 13 residues long. With 6 bases removed from V and 0 bases from J, the gap between germline ends came to 9 bases. CDR1 is LGHNA, CDR2 YSLEER, per germline. The CDR3 DNA reads TGCGCCAGCAGTAGGGCTCACTCCTACGAGCAGTACTTC. This encodes CASSRAHSYEQYF.

This clone was detected only a few times. This rearrangement joins TRBV14 to TRBJ2-1; D is unresolved. The V gene's germline CDR1 is SGHDN and CDR2 FVKESK. The CDR3 contains 16 residues. V was shortened by 2 bases and J by 0 bases, with 11 bases between the two germline ends. This CDR3 reads CASSQLRSSSYNEQFF. The CDR3 bases are TGTGCCAGCAGCCAACTTCGATCGAGCTCCTACAATGAGCAGTTCTTC.

The genes are TRBV11-3 and TRBJ1-6; no reliable D call. Germline CDR1 SGHNT, CDR2 YENEEA. The CDR3 is made up of 12 amino acids. V was clipped by 3 bases and J by 5 bases, with 2 bases between them. The CDR3 nucleotides are TGTGCCAGCAGCTTTCATAATTCACCCCTCCACTTT. Translating it yields CASSFHNSPLHF.

This sequence joins TRBV7-2 and TRBJ2-3, with D possibly matching TRBD2 (6 bases). Germline lookup yields CDR1 SGHTA and CDR2 FQGNSA. The V and J ends lost 3 bases and 2 bases respectively, with 12 bases between them. CDR3 length: 15 amino acids. The CDR3 spells CASSFSGLHTDTQYF. The CDR3 DNA reads TGTGCCAGCAGCTTTAGCGGACTCCACACAGATACGCAGTATTTT.

This chain uses TRBV7-2 with TRBJ1-6; TRBD1 matches 9 bases. Germline V gene data show CDR1 as SGHTA and CDR2 as FQGNSA. J lost 10 bases, V lost 2 bases, and 6 bases had no gene match. This CDR3 is 15 amino acids long. CDR3 sequence (DNA): TGTGCCAGCAGCTTACGACAGGGGGGTCTGTCACCCCTCCACTTT. Translated, it gives CASSLRQGGLSPLHF.

This clone appeared a few times. CDR3 in DNA: TGTGCCATCAGTGAGTCGTTACCGGGACAGGGATTGGGCTACACCTTC. It yields the protein CAISESLPGQGLGYTF. The rearrangement joins TRBV10-3 to TRBJ1-2, with TRBD1 identical over 9 bases. The CDR3 extends over 16 amino acids. CDR1 is ENHRY, CDR2 SYGVKD, per germline. V dropped 0 bases and J dropped 8; count of bases not matched to a gene: 10.

This clone was counted a few times. The V gene is TRBV4-3, the J gene TRBJ1-6; tentatively, D is TRBD1 (6 bases). The CDR3 consists of 19 residues. Germline V CDR1 and CDR2: LGHNA, YSLEER. V was trimmed by 0 bases and J by 0 bases, leaving 15 bases between them. The CDR3 nucleotides are TGCGCCAGCAGCCAAGACACCCCCCAGGGGAGCTCCTATAATTCACCCCTCCACTTT. It specifies CASSQDTPQGSSYNSPLHF.

This clone has only a few counts. The genes are TRBV7-9 and TRBJ1-3; D is perhaps TRBD1 (6 bases). Trimming left V 8 bases short and J 4 bases short, with 18 bases between. Germline CDR1 SEHNR, CDR2 FQNEAQ (reference sequence). The CDR3 covers 15 residues. In nucleotides, the CDR3 is TGTGCCAGCTCCCCCGCGGGGGGCGCCGGAAACACCATATATTTT. It specifies CASSPAGGAGNTIYF.

The gene calls are TRBV7-2 and TRBJ2-5; D might be TRBD2 (5 bases). CDR1 SGHTA and CDR2 FQGNSA come from the germline V gene. Trimming left V 5 bases short and J 9 bases short, with 25 bases between. This CDR3 spans 16 amino acids. The chain's CDR3 is CASSLLPPGVEEAQYF. The CDR3 DNA is TGTGCCAGCAGCCTCTTGCCCCCTGGGGTGGAGGAGGCCCAGTACTTC.

The rearrangement joins TRBV18 to TRBJ2-1, with D uncertain. V was shortened by 2 bases and J by 0 bases, with 11 bases between the two germline ends. CDR3 size: 16 residues. Germline V gene data show CDR1 as KGHSH and CDR2 as LQKENI. CDR3 amino acids: CASSPETRGSYNEQFF. Here the CDR3 DNA reads TGTGCCAGCTCACCAGAGACACGAGGCTCCTACAATGAGCAGTTCTTC.

This clone was counted between two and nine times. This chain joins TRBV7-2 and TRBJ2-7; D could derive from TRBD1 or TRBD2 (6 bases each). This CDR3 spans 14 amino acids. The V gene lost 5 bases and the J gene lost 1 base, with 12 bases spanning the gap. Germline loops: CDR1 SGHTA, CDR2 FQGNSA. The CDR3 reads CASSERRGSYEQYF. Here the CDR3 DNA reads TGTGCCAGCAGCGAAAGGAGGGGGTCCTACGAGCAGTACTTC.

This clone was counted a few times. The chain has TRBV5-1 and TRBJ2-7; weak D call: TRBD1 (6 bases). The CDR3 has 14 amino acids. Trimming pared 2 bases from V and 2 bases from J, leaving 11 bases between. Germline loops: CDR1 SGHRS, CDR2 YFSETQ. The CDR3 here is CASSFRGETYEQYF. Written as DNA, the CDR3 is TGCGCCAGCAGCTTCAGGGGAGAGACCTACGAGCAGTACTTC. The complete variable domain, with remaining parts taken from reference TRBV5-1 and TRBJ2-7, reads KAGVTQTPRYLIKTRGQQVTLSCSPISGHRSVSWYQQTPGQGLQFLFEYFSETQRNKGNFPGRFSGRQFSNSRSEMNVSTLELGDSALYLCASSFRGETYEQYFGPGTRLTVT.

The chain joins TRBV30 to TRBJ2-2; 8 bases fit TRBD1. The germline CDR1 and CDR2 sequences are GTSNPN and SVGIG (reference sequence). After removal of 2 bases from V and 3 bases from J, the junction contained 8 bases not matched to a gene. This CDR3 spans 16 amino acids. Written as DNA, the CDR3 is TGTGCCTGGAGTTATCCCGGGACAGGTGACACCGGGGAGCTGTTTTTT. Translated: CAWSYPGTGDTGELFF.